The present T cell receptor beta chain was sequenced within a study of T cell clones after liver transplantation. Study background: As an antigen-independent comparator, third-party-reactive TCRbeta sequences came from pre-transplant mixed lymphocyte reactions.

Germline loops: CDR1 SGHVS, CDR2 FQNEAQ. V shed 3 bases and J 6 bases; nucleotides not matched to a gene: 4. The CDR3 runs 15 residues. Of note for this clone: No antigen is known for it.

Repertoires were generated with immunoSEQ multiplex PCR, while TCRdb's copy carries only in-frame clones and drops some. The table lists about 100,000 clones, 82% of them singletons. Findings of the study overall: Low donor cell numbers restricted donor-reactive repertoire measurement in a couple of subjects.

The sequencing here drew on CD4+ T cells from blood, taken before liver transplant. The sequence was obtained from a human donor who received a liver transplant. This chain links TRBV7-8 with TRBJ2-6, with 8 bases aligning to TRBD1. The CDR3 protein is CASSFGQGAANVLTF. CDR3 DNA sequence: TGTGCCAGCAGCTTCGGACAGGGTGCGGCCAACGTCCTGACTTTC.